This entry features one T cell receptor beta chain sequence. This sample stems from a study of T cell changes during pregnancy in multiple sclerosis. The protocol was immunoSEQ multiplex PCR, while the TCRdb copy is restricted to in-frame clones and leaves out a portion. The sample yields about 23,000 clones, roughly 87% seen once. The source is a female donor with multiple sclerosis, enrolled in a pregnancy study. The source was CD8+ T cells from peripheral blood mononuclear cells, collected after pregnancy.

CDR3 in amino acids: CASTPTGGLNTEAFF. CDR3 nucleotide sequence: TGTGCCAGCACCCCCACGGGAGGGTTGAACACTGAAGCTTTCTTT. V and J are TRBV27 and TRBJ1-1; the D is unclear. Germline CDR1 MNHEY, CDR2 SMNVEV (reference sequence). V was trimmed by 7 bases and J by 0 bases, leaving 15 bases between them. The CDR3 spans 15 residues.